The T cell receptor (beta chain) under discussion was sequenced for a study of shared clonotypes between healthy human individuals. Background on the study: Each donor's CD4 naive and CD4 memory cells filled three plates apiece, CD8 naive two, and CD8 memory one.

The germline V gene has CDR1 SGHRS and CDR2 YFSETQ. Between the trimmed V and J ends, which lost 2 bases and 3 bases, there was a span of 3 bases. The CDR3 extends over 13 amino acids. Approximately 30,000 T cell genomes (approximately 0.2 ug DNA) went into each sorted-subset replicate. Authors' processing steps: Because ImmunoSEQ provided only junction sequences with no quality scores, the filtering differed. TCRdb keeps only in-frame clones here, not all; method: immunoSEQ multiplex PCR. D and trimming were read from the DNA, whereas the V and J calls and clone size are those reported in that table. The table includes 2 million to 2.5 million clones, about nine tenths detected once. Division of CD4+ cells produced a CD45RA+ naive subset and a CD45RA-negative memory subset.

The chain carries TRBV5-1 and TRBJ2-6; D gene ambiguous. This TCR was sampled from a young man in good health. Some clones in this sample may be carry-over from other donors' samples. The material sequenced was naive CD4+ T cells from PBMCs. Subset given: CD45RA+ positively selected. The CDR3 sequence: CASSFDGANVLTF. CDR3 bases: TGCGCCAGCAGCTTCGATGGGGCCAACGTCCTGACTTTC.